This is a list of T cell receptor beta chains from one sample in a study of identical twins. TCRdb fed the 5' RACE reads into MiXCR, producing one record per CDR3 protein. This table holds around 1.7 million distinct CDR3 sequences, roughly 35% found once. Input material: cord blood. These receptors all come from a newborn girl in good health. The CDR3 runs from the conserved cysteine through the conserved F or W. Fields, in order: CDR3 protein, CDR3 DNA, clone size, V gene, J gene, D gene, CDR3 length. D genes are given only for firm matches. Clone size is not always given. Where it is, it says once, few, many or a class for expanded clones.

CDR3: CASSLSAGRIYEQYF
DNA: TGTGCCAGCAGTTTATCAGCAGGCAGAATCTACGAGCAGTACTTC
size: few
V: TRBV12-3/TRBV12-4
J: TRBJ2-7
D: .
length: 15

CDR3: CASSLWLAGGYNDEQYF
DNA: TGTGCCAGCAGCCTCTGGCTGGCGGGGGGATACAATGACGAGCAGTACTTC
size: few
V: TRBV11-2
J: TRBJ2-7
D: TRBD2
length: 17

CDR3: CASGSHRGTEAFF
DNA: TGTGCCAGCGGTTCGCACAGGGGCACTGAAGCTTTCTTT
size: few
V: TRBV6-1
J: TRBJ1-1
D: TRBD1
length: 13

CDR3: CTSSQERSTDTQYF
DNA: TGTACCAGCAGCCAAGAAAGGAGCACAGATACGCAGTATTTT
size: .
V: TRBV3-1
J: TRBJ2-3
D: .
length: 14

CDR3: CASAPRLAGAETQYF
DNA: TGTGCTAGTGCCCCCAGACTAGCGGGAGCGGAGACCCAGTACTTC
size: many
V: TRBV12-5
J: TRBJ2-5
D: TRBD2
length: 15

CDR3: CSARGFGGPDTQYF
DNA: TGCAGTGCTAGAGGGTTCGGGGGCCCAGATACGCAGTATTTT
size: .
V: TRBV20-1
J: TRBJ2-3
D: .
length: 14

CDR3: CASSSLPGTSGGSTDTLYF
DNA: TGCGCCAGCAGCTCTCTCCCCGGGACTAGCGGGGGGAGCACAGATACGCTGTATTTT
size: .
V: TRBV5-1
J: TRBJ2-3
D: TRBD2
length: 19

CDR3: CASSFHYLYEQYF
DNA: TGTGCCAGCAGTTTCCACTACCTCTACGAGCAGTACTTC
size: few
V: TRBV27
J: TRBJ2-7
D: .
length: 13

CDR3: CANSLDRGNTEAFF
DNA: TGTGCCAACAGCCTCGACAGGGGGAACACTGAAGCTTTCTTT
size: .
V: TRBV25-1
J: TRBJ1-1
D: TRBD1
length: 14

CDR3: CASSLDVYSSSYEQYF
DNA: TGTGCCAGCAGCTTAGATGTTTACAGCTCCTCCTACGAGCAGTACTTC
size: .
V: TRBV11-2
J: TRBJ2-7
D: .
length: 16

CDR3: CASSLGTAYYDYTF
DNA: TGTGCCAGCAGTCTCGGGACAGCGTACTATGACTACACCTTC
size: few
V: TRBV12-3/TRBV12-4
J: TRBJ1-2
D: TRBD1
length: 14

CDR3: CASSPRLDGYTF
DNA: TGTGCCAGCTCACCACGGCTAGATGGCTACACCTTC
size: few
V: TRBV18
J: TRBJ1-2
D: .
length: 12

CDR3: CASSQYAKTSGRGNEQFF
DNA: TGTGCCAGCAGCCAATACGCCAAGACTAGCGGGAGGGGCAATGAGCAGTTCTTC
size: .
V: TRBV3-1
J: TRBJ2-1
D: TRBD2
length: 18

CDR3: CASSWGATTSEKLFF
DNA: TGCGCCAGCAGCTGGGGAGCAACAACTAGTGAAAAACTGTTTTTT
size: .
V: TRBV5-1
J: TRBJ1-4
D: .
length: 15

CDR3: CASSEDDRVNTEAFF
DNA: TGTGCCAGCAGTGAAGACGACAGGGTGAACACTGAAGCTTTCTTT
size: few
V: TRBV25-1
J: TRBJ1-1
D: TRBD1
length: 15

CDR3: CASSERLGLAAYNEQFF
DNA: TGTGCCAGCAGTGAACGACTTGGACTAGCGGCCTACAATGAGCAGTTCTTC
size: .
V: TRBV25-1
J: TRBJ2-1
D: TRBD2
length: 17

CDR3: CASSEQAADSYNEQYF
DNA: TGCGCCAGCAGTGAGCAAGCGGCTGACTCCTACAATGAGCAGTACTTC
size: .
V: TRBV10-2
J: TRBJ2-7
D: .
length: 16

CDR3: CASGFDRDYGYTF
DNA: TGTGCCAGCGGCTTTGACAGGGATTATGGCTACACCTTC
size: few
V: TRBV3-1
J: TRBJ1-2
D: TRBD1
length: 13

CDR3: CASQTTGRSYNEQFF
DNA: TGTGCCAGCCAAACGACAGGGAGGTCCTACAATGAGCAGTTCTTC
size: many
V: TRBV12-3/TRBV12-4
J: TRBJ2-1
D: .
length: 15

CDR3: CASRPPGRIGYTF
DNA: TGTGCCAGCAGGCCCCCAGGGCGGATCGGCTACACCTTC
size: few
V: TRBV27
J: TRBJ1-2
D: .
length: 13

CDR3: CASSSDRGANYGYTF
DNA: TGTGCCAGCAGCTCAGACAGGGGAGCTAACTATGGCTACACCTTC
size: few
V: TRBV7-8
J: TRBJ1-2
D: TRBD1
length: 15

CDR3: CASSPLNRAADAQYF
DNA: TGTGCCAGCAGTCCCTTAAACCGGGCCGCAGATGCGCAGTATTTT
size: .
V: TRBV12-3/TRBV12-4
J: TRBJ2-3
D: .
length: 15

CDR3: CATSRGDNSPLHF
DNA: TGTGCCACCAGCAGGGGGGATAATTCACCCCTCCACTTT
size: .
V: TRBV15
J: TRBJ1-6
D: .
length: 13

CDR3: CASSHSSDSSSYNEQFF
DNA: TGTGCCAGCAGCCATTCCTCGGACAGCAGCTCCTACAATGAGCAGTTCTTC
size: many
V: TRBV3-1
J: TRBJ2-1
D: .
length: 17

CDR3: CASSFLGSSYEQYF
DNA: TGTGCCAGCAGTTTTCTGGGGAGCTCCTACGAGCAGTACTTC
size: many
V: TRBV28
J: TRBJ2-7
D: .
length: 14

CDR3: CASSRGTTVNTEAFF
DNA: TGTGCCAGCAGCCGCGGGACAACCGTGAACACTGAAGCTTTCTTT
size: .
V: TRBV14
J: TRBJ1-1
D: .
length: 15

CDR3: CASSLGGPLYEQYF
DNA: TGTGCCAGCAGCTTGGGGGGACCGCTCTACGAGCAGTACTTC
size: few
V: TRBV5-4
J: TRBJ2-7
D: .
length: 14

CDR3: CASSQGAVRETQYF
DNA: TGCGCCAGCAGCCAGGGGGCAGTAAGAGAGACCCAGTACTTC
size: .
V: TRBV4-1
J: TRBJ2-5
D: .
length: 14

CDR3: CASSTSPLLAGGYNEQFF
DNA: TGTGCCAGCAGTACCAGCCCCCTACTAGCGGGGGGGTACAATGAGCAGTTCTTC
size: few
V: TRBV27
J: TRBJ2-1
D: TRBD2
length: 18

CDR3: CSARRGRLETQYF
DNA: TGCAGTGCTAGAAGGGGGCGATTAGAGACCCAGTACTTC
size: few
V: TRBV20-1
J: TRBJ2-5
D: TRBD1
length: 13

CDR3: CASSLRTTNEQFF
DNA: TGTGCCAGCAGTTTGAGAACAACGAATGAGCAGTTCTTC
size: many
V: TRBV12-3/TRBV12-4
J: TRBJ2-1
D: .
length: 13

CDR3: CASSFDPLPNEQYF
DNA: TGCGCCAGCAGCTTCGACCCCCTTCCCAATGAGCAGTACTTC
size: .
V: TRBV5-1
J: TRBJ2-5
D: .
length: 14

CDR3: CASSLGHISGANVLTF
DNA: TGCGCCAGCAGCTTAGGACACATCTCTGGGGCCAACGTCCTGACTTTC
size: few
V: TRBV5-1
J: TRBJ2-6
D: .
length: 16

CDR3: CSARGKSSYNSPLHF
DNA: TGCAGTGCTAGGGGAAAGAGCTCCTATAATTCACCCCTCCACTTT
size: few
V: TRBV20-1
J: TRBJ1-6
D: .
length: 15

CDR3: CATSARDAPETQYF
DNA: TGTGCCACCAGTGCGAGGGACGCCCCGGAGACCCAGTACTTC
size: few
V: TRBV24-1
J: TRBJ2-5
D: .
length: 14

CDR3: CASSLTAGIYEQYF
DNA: TGTGCCAGCAGCTTAACGGCAGGGATCTACGAGCAGTACTTC
size: once
V: TRBV7-9
J: TRBJ2-7
D: .
length: 14

CDR3: CAIRGPYGQYF
DNA: TGTGCCATCAGGGGCCCCTACGGGCAGTACTTC
size: .
V: TRBV10-3
J: TRBJ2-7
D: .
length: 11

CDR3: CASSQGPNSPLHF
DNA: TGTGCCAGCAGCCAAGGTCCGAATTCACCCCTCCACTTT
size: .
V: TRBV3-1
J: TRBJ1-6
D: .
length: 13

CDR3: CASSLTSGRYLEQFF
DNA: TGTGCCAGCAGCTTGACTAGCGGGAGGTATCTTGAGCAGTTCTTC
size: .
V: TRBV5-4
J: TRBJ2-1
D: TRBD2
length: 15

CDR3: CATSRDEGNRRGYTF
DNA: TGTGCCACCAGCAGAGATGAAGGGAATCGTAGGGGCTACACCTTC
size: .
V: TRBV15
J: TRBJ1-2
D: .
length: 15

CDR3: CSGGDLYEQYF
DNA: TGCAGTGGAGGGGACCTCTACGAGCAGTACTTC
size: .
V: TRBV20-1
J: TRBJ2-7
D: .
length: 11

CDR3: CARARGSALETQYF
DNA: TGTGCCAGAGCGCGGGGCTCAGCTTTGGAGACCCAGTACTTC
size: .
V: TRBV2
J: TRBJ2-5
D: .
length: 14

CDR3: CASSQGGGPQPQHF
DNA: TGTGCCAGCAGCCAAGGAGGGGGGCCTCAGCCCCAGCATTTT
size: few
V: TRBV3-1
J: TRBJ1-5
D: .
length: 14

CDR3: CASSPTSWTDTQYF
DNA: TGTGCCAGCAGCCCGACTAGCTGGACAGATACGCAGTATTTT
size: .
V: TRBV14
J: TRBJ2-3
D: TRBD2
length: 14

CDR3: CASSFRRLVNTEAFF
DNA: TGTGCCAGCAGTTTTAGGCGGTTGGTAAACACTGAAGCTTTCTTT
size: .
V: TRBV12-3/TRBV12-4
J: TRBJ1-1
D: .
length: 15

CDR3: CASSRFPQVAGSTDTQYF
DNA: TGTGCCAGCTCCCGATTCCCCCAAGTAGCGGGATCCACAGATACGCAGTATTTT
size: .
V: TRBV18
J: TRBJ2-3
D: TRBD2
length: 18

CDR3: CSATGLAGTSYEHYF
DNA: TGCAGTGCTACGGGACTAGCGGGGACCTCCTACGAGCACTACTTC
size: .
V: TRBV20-1
J: TRBJ2-4
D: TRBD2
length: 15

CDR3: CASSLAGTEQYF
DNA: TGTGCCAGCAGCTTAGCTGGGACCGAGCAGTACTTC
size: many
V: TRBV7-2
J: TRBJ2-7
D: .
length: 12

CDR3: CASSPGLAGGGEQFF
DNA: TGTGCCAGCAGTCCGGGACTAGCGGGAGGGGGTGAGCAGTTCTTC
size: .
V: TRBV12-3/TRBV12-4
J: TRBJ2-1
D: TRBD2
length: 15

CDR3: CASSVVSPTDTQYF
DNA: TGTGCCAGCAGCGTAGTCTCCCCCACAGATACGCAGTATTTT
size: few
V: TRBV9
J: TRBJ2-3
D: .
length: 14